What follows is one T cell receptor beta chain and its context. The source of the sample is a study of blood T cells in healthy people across ages. For the second PCR, which ran for about 7 to 11 cycles, a sample-barcoded 5' primer and a J-beta primer mix were used. One entry per CDR3 protein, called by TCRdb with MiXCR from the 5' RACE reads. The sample contains about 640,000 distinct CDR3 sequences, roughly 53% of which appear only once. Per the germline V gene, CDR1 is LGHDT and CDR2 is YNNKEL (reference sequence). CDR3 size: 13 residues. The J gene is TRBJ2-5, the V gene TRBV3-1; D is uncertain. The end of the DNA aligns better with TRBJ2-7, so the J call may be wrong. Sequencing was done on a sample of blood. The receptor was isolated from a man in his 60s in good health. The CDR3: CASSRRGDYEQYF. Written as DNA, the CDR3 is TGTGCCAGCAGTCGAAGAGGAGACTACGAGCAGTACTTC.